This T cell receptor beta chain comes out of a study of blood T cell repertoires in COVID-19. Original data processing: Quantification of nucleated cells was approximated via reference gene primer amplification. Data came from immunoSEQ multiplex PCR; TCRdb stores just in-frame clones and leaves some out. V and J calls and clone size are copied from that table; D and trimming were computed from the DNA. Among roughly 330,000 clones listed, 65% to 85% were seen once. This clone was seen just once. J lost 4 bases, V lost 1 base, and 5 bases had no gene match. Germline V gene sequence: CDR1 SGHNT, CDR2 YYREEE (reference sequence). The CDR3 totals 15 residues.

This sequence joins TRBV5-4 and TRBJ2-7, with 10 bases matching TRBD1. Sequencing was carried out using peripheral blood. The source is a woman aged 45-60 years with acute or convalescent COVID-19. The CDR3 region has the DNA TGTGCCAGCAGCTTGTCGACAGGGGGCCAATACGAGCAGTACGTC. It specifies CASSLSTGGQYEQYV.